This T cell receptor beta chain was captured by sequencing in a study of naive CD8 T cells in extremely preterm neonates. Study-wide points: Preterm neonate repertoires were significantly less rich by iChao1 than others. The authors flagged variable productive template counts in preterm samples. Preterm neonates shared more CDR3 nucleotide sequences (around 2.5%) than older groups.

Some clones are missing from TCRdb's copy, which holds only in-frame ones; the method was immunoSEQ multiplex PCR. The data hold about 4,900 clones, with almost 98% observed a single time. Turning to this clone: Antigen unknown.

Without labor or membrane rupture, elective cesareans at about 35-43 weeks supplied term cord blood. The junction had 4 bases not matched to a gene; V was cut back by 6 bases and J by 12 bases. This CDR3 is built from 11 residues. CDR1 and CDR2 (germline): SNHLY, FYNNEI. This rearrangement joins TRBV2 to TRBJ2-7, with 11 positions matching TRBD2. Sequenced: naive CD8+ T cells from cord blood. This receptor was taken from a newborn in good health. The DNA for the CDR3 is TGTGCCAGCAGAGGGACTAGCGGCCCGTACTTC. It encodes CASRGTSGPYF.